The entry that follows covers one T cell receptor beta chain sequence. Its specificity is not known. The time point denotes: blood from clinic visit 5 months post-surgery; TSC patient then seizure free. Sequencing was limited to surgery cases with top T cell transcript signatures in brain tissue. At least one anti-epileptic drug was given before surgery. This specimen belongs to a study of brain T cells in children with intractable seizures. Study results and limitations: Patients' HCMV serostatus was unknown; virus specificity rests on CDR3 similarity alone.

V was cut by 7 bases and J by 2 bases, with 12 bases left in between. The germline CDR1 and CDR2 sequences are WSHSY and SAAADI. The CDR3 extends over 13 amino acids. Sequenced by immunoSEQ multiplex PCR; TCRdb stores in-frame clones only, minus some. This sample has hundreds of thousands of clones, with nearly 95% found just once. Material: peripheral blood, obtained less than 6 months after surgery. J is TRBJ2-7 and V is TRBV10-2; D remains ambiguous. The sequence derives from a boy younger than two with tuberous sclerosis and intractable seizures. CDR3 amino acids: CASKWKLAYEQYF. The DNA of the CDR3 is TGCGCCAGCAAGTGGAAGCTAGCCTACGAGCAGTACTTC.